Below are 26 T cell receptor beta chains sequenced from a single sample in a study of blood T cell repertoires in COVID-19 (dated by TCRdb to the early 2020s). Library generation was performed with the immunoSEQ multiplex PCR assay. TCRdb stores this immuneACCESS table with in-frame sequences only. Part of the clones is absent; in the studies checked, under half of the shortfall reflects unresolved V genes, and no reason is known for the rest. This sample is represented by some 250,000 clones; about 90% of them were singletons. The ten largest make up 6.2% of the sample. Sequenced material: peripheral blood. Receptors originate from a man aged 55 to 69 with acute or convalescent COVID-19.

CDR3: CASSQDRFAPGTNEKLFF. In DNA, the CDR3 is TGCGCCAGCAGCCAAGATCGATTTGCCCCGGGGACTAATGAAAAACTGTTTTTT. The chain joins TRBV4-3 to TRBJ1-4, with unresolved D. The germline V gene has CDR1 LGHNA and CDR2 YSLEER. The V and J ends lost 0 bases and 2 bases respectively, with 16 bases between them. This CDR3 spans 18 amino acids.

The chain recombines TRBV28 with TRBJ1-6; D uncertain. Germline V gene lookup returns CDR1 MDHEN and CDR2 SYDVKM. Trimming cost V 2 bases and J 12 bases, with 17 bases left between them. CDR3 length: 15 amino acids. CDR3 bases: TGTGCCAGCAGTTTACGTAGTACTTTGAGTAGACCCCTCCACTTT. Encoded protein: CASSLRSTLSRPLHF. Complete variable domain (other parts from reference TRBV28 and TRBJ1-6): DVKVTQSSRYLVKRTGEKVFLECVQDMDHENMFWYRQDPGLGLRLIYFSYDVKMKEKGDIPEGYSVSREKKERFSLILESASTNQTSMYLCASSLRSTLSRPLHFGNGTRLTVT.

The CDR3 spells CASSITGTGFDEQYF. The CDR3 nucleotides read TGCGCCAGCAGCATAACCGGGACAGGGTTCGACGAGCAGTACTTC. V usage is TRBV5-1 and J usage is TRBJ2-7; TRBD1 agrees at 9 bases. V trimming: 4 bases; J trimming: 5 bases; junction bases outside the gene matches: 10. CDR1 is SGHRS, CDR2 YFSETQ, per germline. The CDR3 sequence is 15 residues long.

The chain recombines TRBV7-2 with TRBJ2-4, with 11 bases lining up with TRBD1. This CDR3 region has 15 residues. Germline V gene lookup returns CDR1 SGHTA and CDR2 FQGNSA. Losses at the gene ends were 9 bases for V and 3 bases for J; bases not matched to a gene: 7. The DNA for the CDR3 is TGTGCCAGTTCTTGGGGACAGGGGGTCAAAAACATTCAGTACTTC. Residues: CASSWGQGVKNIQYF.

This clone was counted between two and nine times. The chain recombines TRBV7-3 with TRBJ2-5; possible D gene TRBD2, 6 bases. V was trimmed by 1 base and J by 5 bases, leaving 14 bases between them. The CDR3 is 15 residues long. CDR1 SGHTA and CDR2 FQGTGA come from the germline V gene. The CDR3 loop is CASSLNGPGAETQYF. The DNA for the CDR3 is TGTGCCAGCAGCTTAAATGGGCCGGGAGCGGAGACCCAGTACTTC. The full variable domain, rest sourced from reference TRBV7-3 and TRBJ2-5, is GAGVSQTPSNKVTEKGKYVELRCDPISGHTALYWYRQSLGQGPEFLIYFQGTGAADDSGLPNDRFFAVRPEGSVSTLKIQRTERGDSAVYLCASSLNGPGAETQYFGPGTRLLVL.

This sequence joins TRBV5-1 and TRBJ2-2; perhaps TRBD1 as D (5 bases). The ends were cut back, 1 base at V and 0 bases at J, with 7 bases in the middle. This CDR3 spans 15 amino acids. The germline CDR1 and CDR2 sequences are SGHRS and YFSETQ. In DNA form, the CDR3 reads TGCGCCAGCAGCTTGATAGGGGCGAACACCGGGGAGCTGTTTTTT. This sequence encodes CASSLIGANTGELFF.

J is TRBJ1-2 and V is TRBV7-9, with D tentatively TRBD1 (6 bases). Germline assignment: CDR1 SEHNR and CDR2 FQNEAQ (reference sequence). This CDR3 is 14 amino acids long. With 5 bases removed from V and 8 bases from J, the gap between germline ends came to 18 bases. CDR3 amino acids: CASSTRAGATGYTF. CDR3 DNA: TGTGCCAGCAGCACACGGGCGGGGGCGACGGGCTACACCTTC.

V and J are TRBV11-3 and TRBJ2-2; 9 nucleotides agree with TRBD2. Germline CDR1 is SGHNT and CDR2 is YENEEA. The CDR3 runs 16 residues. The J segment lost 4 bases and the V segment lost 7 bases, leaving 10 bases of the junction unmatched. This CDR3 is CASNGVAGVSTGELFF. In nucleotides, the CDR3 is TGTGCCAGCAATGGTGTAGCGGGAGTAAGCACCGGGGAGCTGTTTTTT. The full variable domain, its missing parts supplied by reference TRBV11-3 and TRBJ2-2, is EAGVVQSPRYKIIEKKQPVAFWCNPISGHNTLYWYLQNLGQGPELLIRYENEEAVDDSQLPKDRFSAERLKGVDSTLKIQPAELGDSAVYLCASNGVAGVSTGELFFGEGSRLTVL.

In DNA form, the CDR3 reads TGTGCCAGCAGTGAAGCGCTTCTTCCCGGGACTAGCTATGAGACCCAGTACTTC. It translates to CASSEALLPGTSYETQYF. The gene calls are TRBV6-1 and TRBJ2-5; TRBD2 agrees at 9 bases. The CDR3 loop spans 18 amino acids. Per germline, CDR1 MNHNS and CDR2 SASEGT. Trimming took 0 bases from V and 5 from J; bases not matched to a gene: 13.

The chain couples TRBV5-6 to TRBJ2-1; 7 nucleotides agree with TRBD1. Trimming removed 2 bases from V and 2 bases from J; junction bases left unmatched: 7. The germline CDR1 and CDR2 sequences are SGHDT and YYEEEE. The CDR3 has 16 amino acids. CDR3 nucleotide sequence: TGTGCCAGCAGCTTAGGGGGCTATCTAGCCTACAATGAGCAGTTCTTC. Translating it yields CASSLGGYLAYNEQFF.

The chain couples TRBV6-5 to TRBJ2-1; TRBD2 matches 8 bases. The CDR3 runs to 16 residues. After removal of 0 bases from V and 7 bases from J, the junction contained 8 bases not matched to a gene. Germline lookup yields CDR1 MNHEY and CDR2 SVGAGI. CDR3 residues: CASSYSRGAMSNEQFF. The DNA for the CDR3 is TGTGCCAGCAGTTACTCGCGGGGGGCCATGTCGAATGAGCAGTTCTTC.

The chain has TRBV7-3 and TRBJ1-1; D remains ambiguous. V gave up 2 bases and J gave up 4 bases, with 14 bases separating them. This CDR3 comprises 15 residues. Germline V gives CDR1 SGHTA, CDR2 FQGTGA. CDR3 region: CASSLEPQRGTEAFF. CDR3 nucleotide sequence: TGTGCCAGCAGCTTAGAACCACAACGGGGCACTGAAGCTTTCTTT.

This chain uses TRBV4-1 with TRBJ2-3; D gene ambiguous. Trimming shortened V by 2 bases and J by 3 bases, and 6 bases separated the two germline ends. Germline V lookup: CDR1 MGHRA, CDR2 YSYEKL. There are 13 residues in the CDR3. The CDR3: CASSQKETDTQYF. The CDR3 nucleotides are TGCGCCAGCAGCCAAAAAGAGACAGATACGCAGTATTTT.

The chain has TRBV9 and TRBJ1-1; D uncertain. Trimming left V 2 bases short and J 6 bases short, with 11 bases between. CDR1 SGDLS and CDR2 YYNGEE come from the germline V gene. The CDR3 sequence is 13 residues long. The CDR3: CASSVGGRAEAFF. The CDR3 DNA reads TGTGCCAGCAGCGTGGGAGGTCGGGCTGAAGCTTTCTTT.

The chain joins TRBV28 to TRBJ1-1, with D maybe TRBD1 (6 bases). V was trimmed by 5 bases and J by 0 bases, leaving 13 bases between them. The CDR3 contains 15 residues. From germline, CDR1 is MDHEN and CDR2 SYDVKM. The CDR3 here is CASSLRGTMNTEAFF. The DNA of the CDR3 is TGTGCCAGCAGTCTCAGGGGAACTATGAACACTGAAGCTTTCTTT.

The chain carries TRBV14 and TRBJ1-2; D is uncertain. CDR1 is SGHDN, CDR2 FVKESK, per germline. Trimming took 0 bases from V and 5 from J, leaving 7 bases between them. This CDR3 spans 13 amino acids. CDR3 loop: CASSQDLEYGYTF. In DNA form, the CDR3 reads TGTGCCAGCAGCCAAGACCTTGAGTATGGCTACACCTTC.

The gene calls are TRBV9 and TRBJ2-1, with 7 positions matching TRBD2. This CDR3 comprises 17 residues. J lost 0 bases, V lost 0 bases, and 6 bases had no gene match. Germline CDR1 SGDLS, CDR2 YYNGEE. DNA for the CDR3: TGTGCCAGCAGCGTAGTGCCTAGCGGCAGCTCCTACAATGAGCAGTTCTTC. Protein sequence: CASSVVPSGSSYNEQFF.

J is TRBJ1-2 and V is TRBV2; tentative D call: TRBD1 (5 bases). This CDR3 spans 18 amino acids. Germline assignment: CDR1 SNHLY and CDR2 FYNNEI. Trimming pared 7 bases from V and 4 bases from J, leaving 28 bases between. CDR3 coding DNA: TGTGCCAGCACTGGACATGGGTGGGGAGGATCTTTGGGCTATGGCTACACCTTC. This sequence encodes CASTGHGWGGSLGYGYTF. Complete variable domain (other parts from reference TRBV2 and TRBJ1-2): EPEVTQTPSHQVTQMGQEVILRCVPISNHLYFYWYRQILGQKVEFLVSFYNNEISEKSEIFDDQFSVERPDGSNFTLKIRSTKLEDSAMYFCASTGHGWGGSLGYGYTFGSGTRLTVV.

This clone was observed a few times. CDR3 amino acids: CATSDRRNTEAFF. The CDR3 bases are TGTGCCACCAGTGATAGGAGGAACACTGAAGCTTTCTTT. This chain connects TRBV24-1 to TRBJ1-1; D is unclear. This CDR3 has 13 amino acids. Deletions cut 3 bases from V and 1 base from J, with 5 bases between. Germline V gene data show CDR1 as KGHDR and CDR2 as SFDVKD.

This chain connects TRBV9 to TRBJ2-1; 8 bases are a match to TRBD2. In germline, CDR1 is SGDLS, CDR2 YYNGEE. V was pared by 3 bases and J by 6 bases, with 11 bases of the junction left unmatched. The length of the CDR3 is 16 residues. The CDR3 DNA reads TGTGCCAGCAGCGCGAGGAGCGGGAGCTGGGGCAATGAGCAGTTCTTC. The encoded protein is CASSARSGSWGNEQFF.

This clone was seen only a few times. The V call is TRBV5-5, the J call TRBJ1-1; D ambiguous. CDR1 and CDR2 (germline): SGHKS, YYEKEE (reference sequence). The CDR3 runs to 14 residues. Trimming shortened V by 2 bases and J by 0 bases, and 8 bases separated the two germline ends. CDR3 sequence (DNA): TGTGCCAGCAGCTTTGGGCAGATGAACACTGAAGCTTTCTTT. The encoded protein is CASSFGQMNTEAFF.

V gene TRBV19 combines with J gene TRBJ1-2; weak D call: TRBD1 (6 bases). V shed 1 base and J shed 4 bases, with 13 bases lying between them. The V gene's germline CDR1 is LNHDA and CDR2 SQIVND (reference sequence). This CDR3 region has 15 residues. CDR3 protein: CASSIAVDRTYGYTF. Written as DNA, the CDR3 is TGTGCCAGTAGTATAGCCGTCGACAGGACCTATGGCTACACCTTC.

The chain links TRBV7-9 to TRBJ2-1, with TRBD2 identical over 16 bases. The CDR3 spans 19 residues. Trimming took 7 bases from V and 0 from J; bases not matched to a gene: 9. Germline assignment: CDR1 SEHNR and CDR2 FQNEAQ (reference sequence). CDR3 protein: CASTHGTSGRGSSYNEQFF. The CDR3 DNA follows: TGTGCCAGCACTCACGGGACTAGCGGGAGGGGGAGCTCCTACAATGAGCAGTTCTTC.

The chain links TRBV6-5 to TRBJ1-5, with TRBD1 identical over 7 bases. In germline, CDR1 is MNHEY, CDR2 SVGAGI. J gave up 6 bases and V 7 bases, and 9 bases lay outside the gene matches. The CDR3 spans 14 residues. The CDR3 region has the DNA TGTGCCAGCAAGGTTGAGTCAGGGGGTCAGCCCCAGCATTTT. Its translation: CASKVESGGQPQHF.

The CDR3 loop is CAISPPYNPNEQFF. The CDR3, as DNA: TGTGCCATCAGTCCCCCATACAACCCTAATGAGCAGTTCTTC. The chain uses TRBV10-3 and TRBJ2-1, with D hard to call. The CDR3 extends over 14 amino acids. Between the trimmed V and J ends, which lost 5 bases and 7 bases, there was a span of 15 bases. Germline V gene lookup returns CDR1 ENHRY and CDR2 SYGVKD.

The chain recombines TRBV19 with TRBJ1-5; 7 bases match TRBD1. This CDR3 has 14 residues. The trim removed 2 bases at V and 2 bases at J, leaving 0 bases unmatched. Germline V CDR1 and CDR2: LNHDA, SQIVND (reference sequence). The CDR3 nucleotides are TGTGCCAGTAGTATACAGGGGGGCAATCAGCCCCAGCATTTT. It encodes CASSIQGGNQPQHF.